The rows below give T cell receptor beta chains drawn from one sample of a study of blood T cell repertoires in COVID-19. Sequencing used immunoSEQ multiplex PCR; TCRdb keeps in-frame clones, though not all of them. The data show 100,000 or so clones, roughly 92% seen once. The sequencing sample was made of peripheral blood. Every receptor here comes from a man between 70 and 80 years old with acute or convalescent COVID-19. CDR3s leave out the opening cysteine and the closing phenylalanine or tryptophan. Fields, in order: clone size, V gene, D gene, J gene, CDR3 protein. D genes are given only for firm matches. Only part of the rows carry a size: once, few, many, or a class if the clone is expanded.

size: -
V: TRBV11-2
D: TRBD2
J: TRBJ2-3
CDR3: ASSLPGPAGDTQY

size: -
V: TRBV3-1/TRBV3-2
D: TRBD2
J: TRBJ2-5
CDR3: ASSQAGLAGGLQETQY

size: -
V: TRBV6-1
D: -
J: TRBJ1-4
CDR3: ASSESRVYEKLF

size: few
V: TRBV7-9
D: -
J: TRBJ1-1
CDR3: ASRGRGAEAF

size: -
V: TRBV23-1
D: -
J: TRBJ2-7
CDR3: ATPNGSTPYEQY

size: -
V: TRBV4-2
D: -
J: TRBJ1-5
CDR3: ASSGRVGFGDQPQH

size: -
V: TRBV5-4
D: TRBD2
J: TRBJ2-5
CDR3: ASSSSGTSGETQY

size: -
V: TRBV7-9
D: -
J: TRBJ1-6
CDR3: ASSLGQFGSPLH

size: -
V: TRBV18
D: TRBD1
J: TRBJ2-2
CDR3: ASSSDRTNTGELF

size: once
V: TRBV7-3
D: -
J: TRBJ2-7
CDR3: ASSQQPNYEQY

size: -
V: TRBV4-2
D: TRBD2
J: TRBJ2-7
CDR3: ASSHLTSGSYEQY

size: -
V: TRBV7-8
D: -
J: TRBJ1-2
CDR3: ASSLTPDSRYGYT

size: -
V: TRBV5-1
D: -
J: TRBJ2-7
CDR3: ASSGGDRAYEQY

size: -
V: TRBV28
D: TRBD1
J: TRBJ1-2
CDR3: ASIQGANYGYT

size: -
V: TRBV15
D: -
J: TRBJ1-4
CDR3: ATSTGQGNEKLF

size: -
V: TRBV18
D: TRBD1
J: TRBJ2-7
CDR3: ASRSGDRLEQY

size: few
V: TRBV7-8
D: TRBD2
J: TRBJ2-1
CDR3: ASSYGRGGSYEQF

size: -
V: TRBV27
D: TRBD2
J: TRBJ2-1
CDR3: ASSLGLAGASSYNEQF

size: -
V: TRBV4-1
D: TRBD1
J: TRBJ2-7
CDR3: ASSQGDRGHEQY

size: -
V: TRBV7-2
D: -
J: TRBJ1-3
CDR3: ASSLGGLLYSGNTIY

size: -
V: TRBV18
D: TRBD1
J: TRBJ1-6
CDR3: ASSLGQGLGNSPLH

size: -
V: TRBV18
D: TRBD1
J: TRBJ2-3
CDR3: ASSLDRERADTQY

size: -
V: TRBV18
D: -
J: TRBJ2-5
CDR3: ATTTRITRAGTQETQY

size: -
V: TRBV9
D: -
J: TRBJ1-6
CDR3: ASSAYNSPLH

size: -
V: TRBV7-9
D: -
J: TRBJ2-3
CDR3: ASSPPGLLTDTQY

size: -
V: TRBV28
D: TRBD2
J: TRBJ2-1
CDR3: ASSLGGLAGTNEQF

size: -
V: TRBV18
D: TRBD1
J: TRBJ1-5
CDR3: ASSPRTGGDQPQH

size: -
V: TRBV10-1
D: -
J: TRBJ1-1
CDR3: ASSEAGDTEAF

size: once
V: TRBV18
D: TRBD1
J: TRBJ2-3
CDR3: ASSPLIAQGASASTDTQY

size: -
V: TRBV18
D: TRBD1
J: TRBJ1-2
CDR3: ASSTGQRTDYGYT